The 19 T cell receptor beta chains below were found in one sample sequenced in a study of blood T cell repertoires in COVID-19. TCRdb keeps only in-frame clones here, not all; method: immunoSEQ multiplex PCR. Counted here are around 260,000 clones, 75% to 90% occurring once; the ten biggest clones make up more than 0.75%. Material for sequencing was peripheral blood. The receptors originated from a man aged 25 to 45 with acute or convalescent COVID-19.

The J gene is TRBJ1-2, the V gene TRBV9; D call uncertain. Germline V gene data show CDR1 as SGDLS and CDR2 as YYNGEE. The V end was cut by 6 bases, the J end by 8 bases, with 8 bases between. This CDR3 is 10 amino acids long. The CDR3 loop is CASKGRGYTF. In DNA form, the CDR3 reads TGTGCCAGCAAAGGGAGAGGCTACACCTTC.

V is TRBV3-1 (or the pseudogene TRBV3-2) and J is TRBJ2-3, with no clear D. Trimming took 0 bases from V and 4 from J, leaving 5 bases between them. Germline V lookup: CDR1 LGHDT, CDR2 YNNKEL (reference sequence). This CDR3 is 13 amino acids long. This chain's CDR3 is CASSQDFADTQYF. Written as DNA, the CDR3 is TGTGCCAGCAGCCAAGATTTCGCAGATACGCAGTATTTT.

The gene calls are TRBV2 and TRBJ2-3, with 9 bases that match TRBD1. Germline CDR1 and CDR2: SNHLY and FYNNEI. Germline trimming cut 6 bases from V and 1 base from J; bases unmatched to any gene: 2. This CDR3 contains 14 residues. The CDR3 DNA follows: TGTGCCAGCAGGAGACAGGGGGGCACAGATACGCAGTATTTT. It translates to CASRRQGGTDTQYF. Looking up the rest from reference TRBV2 and TRBJ2-3 gives the full variable domain: EPEVTQTPSHQVTQMGQEVILRCVPISNHLYFYWYRQILGQKVEFLVSFYNNEISEKSEIFDDQFSVERPDGSNFTLKIRSTKLEDSAMYFCASRRQGGTDTQYFGPGTRLTVL.

The chain recombines TRBV3-1 (or the pseudogene TRBV3-2) with TRBJ1-4, with 9 bases aligning to TRBD1. Looked up from germline, CDR1 is LGHDT and CDR2 is YNNKEL (reference sequence). J gave up 7 bases and V 4 bases, and 7 bases lay outside the gene matches. The CDR3 runs 15 residues. DNA for the CDR3: TGTGCCAGCAGCCTCATCCGGGACAGGGTTGAAAAACTGTTTTTT. It translates to CASSLIRDRVEKLFF.

The CDR3, as DNA: TGTGCCAGCAGCCATCTCACCAGCGGAGGCCGCAATGAGCAGTTCTTC. It translates to CASSHLTSGGRNEQFF. This rearrangement joins TRBV3-1 (or the pseudogene TRBV3-2) to TRBJ2-1; D is possibly TRBD2 (5 bases). V was clipped by 3 bases and J by 6 bases, with 18 bases between them. The CDR3 has 16 amino acids. Per germline, CDR1 LGHDT and CDR2 YNNKEL (reference sequence).

The chain uses TRBV3-1 (or the pseudogene TRBV3-2) and TRBJ1-3; TRBD1 might be the D (5 bases). Trimming left V 0 bases short and J 7 bases short, with 10 bases between. This CDR3 is built from 14 residues. The germline V gene has CDR1 LGHDT and CDR2 YNNKEL (reference sequence). The CDR3 is CASSQDIGANTIYF. CDR3 bases: TGTGCCAGCAGCCAAGATATAGGGGCGAACACCATATATTTT.

The chain has TRBV5-6 and TRBJ1-4; 11 bases align to TRBD1. Trimming cost V 4 bases and J 0 bases; bases outside gene matches: 11. The germline V gene has CDR1 SGHDT and CDR2 YYEEEE. The CDR3 runs 19 residues. In nucleotides, the CDR3 is TGTGCCAGCAGCAAACAGTGGGACAGGGGGTATGCAACTAATGAAAAACTGTTTTTT. The encoded protein is CASSKQWDRGYATNEKLFF.

This chain connects TRBV6-5 to TRBJ2-7, with D possibly TRBD1 on 5 matching bases. Trimming stripped 8 bases from V and 2 bases from J, with 10 bases between. The length of the CDR3 is 12 residues. The germline V gene has CDR1 MNHEY and CDR2 SVGAGI. The CDR3 DNA reads as TGTGCCAGCGGGGCAGGACCCTACGAGCAGTACTTC. This sequence encodes CASGAGPYEQYF.

The J gene is TRBJ2-2, the V gene TRBV29-1, with 9 bases fitting TRBD2. This CDR3 comprises 17 residues. Germline V gene lookup returns CDR1 SQVTM and CDR2 ANQGSEA. The junction had 6 bases not matched to a gene; V was cut back by 1 base and J by 0 bases. The CDR3 DNA sequence: TGCAGCGTTGAAGGTTGGACTAGCGCCCCGAACACCGGGGAGCTGTTTTTT. This encodes CSVEGWTSAPNTGELFF.

This clone showed up just once. The chain employs TRBV5-1 and TRBJ2-3; TRBD2 aligns across 8 bases. The CDR3 is made up of 17 amino acids. The V gene end was trimmed by 4 bases and the J gene end by 1 base; junction bases not matched to a gene: 11. Per the germline V gene, CDR1 is SGHRS and CDR2 is YFSETQ. The CDR3 loop reads CASSQAGAPGGTDTQYF. CDR3 in DNA: TGCGCCAGCAGCCAAGCGGGGGCGCCAGGTGGCACAGATACGCAGTATTTT. Drawing the rest from reference TRBV5-1 and TRBJ2-3, the complete variable domain is KAGVTQTPRYLIKTRGQQVTLSCSPISGHRSVSWYQQTPGQGLQFLFEYFSETQRNKGNFPGRFSGRQFSNSRSEMNVSTLELGDSALYLCASSQAGAPGGTDTQYFGPGTRLTVL.

V gene TRBV2 combines with J gene TRBJ2-1, with a weak D call TRBD1 (6 bases). CDR3 length: 14 residues. Germline lookup yields CDR1 SNHLY and CDR2 FYNNEI. The V gene lost 8 bases and the J gene lost 5 bases, with 16 bases spanning the gap. The CDR3 bases are TGTGCCAGCGTATGGAAGGCAGGGGACAATGAGCAGTTCTTC. Protein sequence: CASVWKAGDNEQFF.

This chain uses TRBV5-1 with TRBJ1-2, with D possibly being TRBD1 (5 bases). Germline values: CDR1 SGHRS, CDR2 YFSETQ. CDR3 size: 16 residues. V was shortened by 1 base and J by 4 bases, with 17 bases between the two germline ends. The CDR3 loop reads CASSLIPTAWVYGYTF. The CDR3 nucleotides are TGCGCCAGCAGCTTGATCCCGACAGCTTGGGTCTATGGCTACACCTTC. The full variable domain, its missing parts supplied by reference TRBV5-1 and TRBJ1-2, is KAGVTQTPRYLIKTRGQQVTLSCSPISGHRSVSWYQQTPGQGLQFLFEYFSETQRNKGNFPGRFSGRQFSNSRSEMNVSTLELGDSALYLCASSLIPTAWVYGYTFGSGTRLTVV.

The V and J genes are TRBV5-1 and TRBJ2-1; D perhaps matches TRBD2 (6 bases). This CDR3 region has 13 residues. Germline values: CDR1 SGHRS, CDR2 YFSETQ. V was cut by 4 bases and J by 4 bases, with 9 bases left in between. The CDR3 sequence: CASSPGLYNEQFF. The CDR3 DNA follows: TGCGCCAGCAGCCCGGGACTTTACAATGAGCAGTTCTTC.

V and J are TRBV3-1 (or the pseudogene TRBV3-2) and TRBJ2-7; TRBD2 aligns across 9 bases. The CDR3 runs to 15 residues. The V and J ends lost 3 bases and 3 bases, in that order; junction bases with no gene match: 6. Germline CDR1 LGHDT, CDR2 YNNKEL (reference sequence). CDR3 sequence: CASSQREGARYEQYF. The DNA of the CDR3 is TGTGCCAGCAGCCAGCGGGAGGGGGCTCGCTACGAGCAGTACTTC.

The V call is TRBV2, the J call TRBJ1-1; the D is unclear. The CDR3 is 11 residues long. The ends were cut back, 6 bases at V and 3 bases at J, with 5 bases in the middle. Germline V CDR1 and CDR2: SNHLY, FYNNEI. The CDR3 sequence is CASSPYTEAFF. In DNA, the CDR3 is TGTGCCAGCAGCCCTTACACTGAAGCTTTCTTT.

The chain uses TRBV4-1 and TRBJ2-1; the match to TRBD2 covers 11 bases. The CDR3 spans 16 residues. The junction had 9 bases not matched to a gene; V was cut back by 2 bases and J by 9 bases. Per germline, CDR1 MGHRA and CDR2 YSYEKL. The CDR3 loop reads CASSQSTSGGTGEQFF. The CDR3 region has the DNA TGCGCCAGCAGCCAATCTACTAGCGGGGGTACTGGTGAGCAGTTCTTC.

The rearrangement links TRBV19 to TRBJ1-4, with 9 bases aligning to TRBD1. The CDR3 runs 14 residues. J was trimmed by 7 bases and V by 6 bases; bases with no gene match: 6. Looked up from germline, CDR1 is LNHDA and CDR2 is SQIVND (reference sequence). CDR3 nucleotides: TGTGCCAGTAGACTACAGGGGGCTGGTGAAAAACTGTTTTTT. This sequence encodes CASRLQGAGEKLFF.

In this sample, this clone turned up once. The chain combines TRBV5-1 with TRBJ1-2, with 10 bases matching TRBD1. Looked up from germline, CDR1 is SGHRS and CDR2 is YFSETQ. This CDR3 region has 17 residues. Losses at the gene ends were 3 bases for V and 4 bases for J; bases not matched to a gene: 12. CDR3 residues: CASSSGTGANLFYGYTF. The CDR3, as DNA: TGCGCCAGCAGCTCCGGGACAGGGGCGAACCTATTCTATGGCTACACCTTC. Full variable domain (remainder filled in from reference TRBV5-1 and TRBJ1-2): KAGVTQTPRYLIKTRGQQVTLSCSPISGHRSVSWYQQTPGQGLQFLFEYFSETQRNKGNFPGRFSGRQFSNSRSEMNVSTLELGDSALYLCASSSGTGANLFYGYTFGSGTRLTVV.

V usage is TRBV5-1 and J usage is TRBJ1-5; no reliable D call. Per the germline V gene, CDR1 is SGHRS and CDR2 is YFSETQ. The CDR3 spans 15 residues. V lost 0 bases to trimming and J lost 6 bases, with 13 bases between them. CDR3 coding DNA: TGCGCCAGCAGCTTGGACAGCGGGGTACCTCAGCCCCAGCATTTT. Protein sequence: CASSLDSGVPQPQHF.